This TCR beta chain came from a study of shared clonotypes between healthy human individuals. At the level of the study: Three CD4 naive, three CD4 memory, two CD8 naive and one CD8 memory plate were used per donor.

TCRdb's copy holds only in-frame clones and misses some; the assay was immunoSEQ multiplex PCR. Here the sample spans more than 550,000 clones, approximately 72% being singletons. The CDR3 is 15 residues long. CDR1 is SGHRS and CDR2 is YFSETQ in the germline V gene. V lost 2 bases, J lost 0 bases, and 10 bases lay in between. This clone has only a few counts. The clonotype was recovered from a woman aged 30 to 39 in good health. The V call is TRBV5-1, the J call TRBJ2-3, with D hard to call. The sequencing sample was made of memory CD4+ T cells sorted from blood. Subset of the sample: CD45RA-negative fraction. The CDR3 DNA sequence: TGCGCCAGCAGCTTCATGGCCCCTAGCACAGATACGCAGTATTTT. Protein product: CASSFMAPSTDTQYF.